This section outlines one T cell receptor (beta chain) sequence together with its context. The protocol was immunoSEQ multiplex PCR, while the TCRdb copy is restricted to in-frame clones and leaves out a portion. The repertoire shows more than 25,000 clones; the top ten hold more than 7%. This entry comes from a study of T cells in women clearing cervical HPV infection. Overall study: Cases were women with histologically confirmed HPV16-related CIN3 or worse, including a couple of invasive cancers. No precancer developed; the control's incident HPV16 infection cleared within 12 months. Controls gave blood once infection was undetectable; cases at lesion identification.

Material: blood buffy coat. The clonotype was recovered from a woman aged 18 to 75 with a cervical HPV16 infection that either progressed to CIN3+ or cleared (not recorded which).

The CDR3 spells CASSATGEGEQYF. The CDR3 bases that were read are TGTGCCAGCAGTGCGACAGGAGAGGGCGAG. The chain is built from TRBV6-1 and TRBJ2-7; a possible D gene is TRBD1 (6 bases). Read sequence stops 3 residues before the CDR3 end, and the germline J gene provides the missing end. The CDR3 has 13 residues. In germline, CDR1 is MNHNS, CDR2 SASEGT. Between the trimmed V and J ends, which lost 4 bases and 6 bases, there was a span of 13 bases.